This T cell receptor (beta chain) comes out of a study of shared clonotypes between healthy human individuals. Study results and limitations: Few donors limited the genetic and exposure-history diversity represented. In contrast to clonotypes shared by all four donors, non-shared clonotypes had lower generation probabilities.

Note on this clone: Its antigen remains unidentified. Distinct nucleotide sequences in the sample also encode this CDR3.

Donors, healthy HIV-negative adults, lacked recent acute infections or vaccinations. The authors divided CD4+ cells into CD45RA+ naive and CD45RA-negative memory subsets. Trimming removed 2 bases at V and 7 bases at J, with 9 bases between. The CDR3 runs 14 residues. The V gene's germline CDR1 is MNHNY and CDR2 SVGAGI (reference sequence). This table comes from immunoSEQ multiplex PCR, and its TCRdb copy is limited to in-frame clones, with some not included. The sample includes 2 million to 2.5 million clones, approximately 96% of them seen just once. The receptor was derived from a man aged 18 to 35 in good health. The sequenced sample was naive CD4+ T cells sorted from blood. Subset specified: CD45RA+ positively selected. The chain carries TRBV6-6 and TRBJ1-6; possible D gene TRBD1, 6 bases. As DNA, the CDR3 is TGTGCCAGCAGTTACAGCAGGGGAAATTCACCCCTCCACTTT. Translating it yields CASSYSRGNSPLHF.